The clone carrying this T cell receptor beta chain came up many times. Its target is not known. RNA transcripts were the source from which TCR beta CDR3 regions were amplified. Amplification began with first-round RT-PCR using HTBI primers, then second-round multiplex PCR was performed. TCRdb fed the multiplex PCR reads into MiXCR, producing one record per CDR3 protein. The repertoire holds roughly 380,000 distinct CDR3 sequences, with roughly 14% as singletons. This sample was included in a study of Graves' ophthalmopathy and Graves' hyperthyroidism. Study summary: Peripheral blood sampling preceded any treatment and occurred at initial diagnosis. Study results and caveats: With roughly 65% sensitivity and approximately 73% specificity, the model predicted ophthalmopathy progression. Detected in blood as well were most expanded thyroid clonotypes with frequency above 0.001.

The ends lost 1 base at V and 4 bases at J; junction bases unmatched: 5. Germline values: CDR1 SGHRS, CDR2 YFSETQ. The CDR3 extends over 14 amino acids. The term stable hyperthyroidism indicated an absence of ophthalmopathy within 18 months of follow-up. V gene TRBV5-1 combines with J gene TRBJ2-7; 7 positions agree with TRBD2. This TCR was sampled from a woman aged 18-29 years with stable Graves' hyperthyroidism. The sequenced sample was peripheral blood. The CDR3 DNA is TGCGCCAGCAGCTTGTCCGCTAGCGGATACGAGCAGTACTTC. It translates to CASSLSASGYEQYF.